These 3 T cell receptor beta chains were sequenced from one sample in a study of neoadjuvant anti-PD-1 for oral cavity cancer. Measured with immunoSEQ multiplex PCR; TCRdb has only the in-frame clones, and not every one. The sample records some 7,100 clones, 60% being singletons. The sequences come from tumor tissue, collected before nivolumab (anti-PD-1) treatment. The source of these receptors is a person between 40 and 79 years old with oral cavity squamous cell carcinoma.

This chain connects TRBV27 to TRBJ1-1; 8 bases agree with TRBD1. V gave up 2 bases and J gave up 1 base; unmatched junction bases: 3. The V gene's germline CDR1 is MNHEY and CDR2 SMNVEV (reference sequence). The CDR3 is made up of 15 amino acids. In nucleotides, the CDR3 is TGTGCCAGCAGTTTAAGGACAGGGCAGAACACTGAAGCTTTCTTT. Encoded protein: CASSLRTGQNTEAFF.

By share, this clone counts as medium-sized (0.01 to 0.1%). The CDR3 here is CASSPLGTEGYTF. CDR3 sequence (DNA): TGTGCCAGCTCACCACTAGGGACAGAGGGCTACACCTTC. V is TRBV18 and J is TRBJ1-2, with 7 bases that match TRBD1. Per germline, CDR1 KGHSH and CDR2 LQKENI. The junction had 4 bases not matched to a gene; V was cut back by 1 base and J by 8 bases. This CDR3 is 13 amino acids long.

This chain links TRBV27 with TRBJ2-2; D is possibly TRBD1 (5 bases). This CDR3 spans 15 amino acids. Germline lookup yields CDR1 MNHEY and CDR2 SMNVEV (reference sequence). V gave up 3 bases and J gave up 1 base, with 9 bases separating them. The DNA of the CDR3 is TGTGCCAGCAGTTTTTTCAGGGAGAACACCGGGGAGCTGTTTTTT. Translated, it gives CASSFFRENTGELFF.